This T cell receptor beta chain comes out of a study of graft-versus-host responses after intestinal transplantation. General study findings and limits: The presence of high graft-versus-host to host-versus-graft clonal ratios in allografts characterized patients with graft-donor T cell macrochimerism.

Libraries were prepared by immunoSEQ multiplex PCR; TCRdb keeps only in-frame clonotypes and omits some of them. The repertoire holds about 120,000 clones, about 95% seen once, with about 3.3% in the top ten. A note on this clone: Its matching antigen is unknown.

Trimming took 5 bases from V and 1 from J, leaving 8 bases between them. Germline V CDR1 and CDR2: SGHVS, FNYEAQ. CDR3 size: 13 residues. The sequence was obtained from a human donor who received an intestinal transplant. The V and J genes are TRBV7-6 and TRBJ1-1; no clear D gene. The input for sequencing was unstimulated CD8+ T cells sorted from spleen or lymph node cells, taken before intestinal transplant. The CDR3 region has the DNA TGTGCCAGCAGCCCTATTGGGAACACTGAAGCTTTCTTT. It encodes CASSPIGNTEAFF.